This T cell receptor beta chain is from a study of blood T cell repertoires in COVID-19. From germline, CDR1 is ENHRY and CDR2 SYGVKD. J was trimmed by 1 base and V by 6 bases; bases with no gene match: 8. The CDR3 has 15 residues. As processed by the authors: By means of reference gene primer amplification, nucleated cell counts were estimated. Clones were read by immunoSEQ multiplex PCR, and TCRdb kept only the in-frame ones, dropping some. That table furnishes V, J and clone size, whereas the DNA furnished D and trimming. Of about 80,000 clones listed, approximately 85% were seen once; the top ten hold around a tenth. This clone was detected only a few times.

The J gene is TRBJ1-2, the V gene TRBV10-3, with TRBD1 identical over 7 bases. The sequence was collected from a man aged 45-60 years with COVID-19, enrolled during active disease. Sequenced: peripheral blood. The CDR3 is CAISSRDSLNYGYTF. The CDR3 DNA sequence: TGTGCCATCAGCTCCCGGGACAGCCTTAACTATGGCTACACCTTC.